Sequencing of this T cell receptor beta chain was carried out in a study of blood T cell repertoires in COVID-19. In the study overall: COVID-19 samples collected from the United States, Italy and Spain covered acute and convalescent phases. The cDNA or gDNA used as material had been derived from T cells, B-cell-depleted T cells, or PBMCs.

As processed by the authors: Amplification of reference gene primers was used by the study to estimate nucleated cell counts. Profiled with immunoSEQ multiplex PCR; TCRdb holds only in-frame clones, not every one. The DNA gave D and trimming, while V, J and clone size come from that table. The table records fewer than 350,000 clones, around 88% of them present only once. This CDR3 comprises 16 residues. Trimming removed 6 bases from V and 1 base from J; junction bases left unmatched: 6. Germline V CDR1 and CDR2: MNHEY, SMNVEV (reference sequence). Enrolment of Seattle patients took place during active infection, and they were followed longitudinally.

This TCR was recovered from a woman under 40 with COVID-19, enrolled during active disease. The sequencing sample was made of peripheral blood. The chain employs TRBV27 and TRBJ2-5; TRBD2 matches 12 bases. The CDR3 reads CASRRASGGGQETQYF. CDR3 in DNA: TGTGCCAGCAGGAGAGCTAGCGGGGGGGGCCAAGAGACCCAGTACTTC.